In this sample, the clone carrying this TCR beta chain turned up a few times. Germline V gene sequence: CDR1 MDHEN, CDR2 SYDVKM. The CDR3 length is 17 residues. Trimming cost V 2 bases and J 7 bases; bases outside gene matches: 12. Repertoires were generated with immunoSEQ multiplex PCR, while TCRdb's copy carries only in-frame clones and drops some. The repertoire consists of about 120,000 clones, with less than 85% occurring once and the leading ten covering roughly 2.6%. This sample stems from a study of blood T cell repertoires in COVID-19. The rearrangement uses TRBV28 and TRBJ2-5; TRBD2 matches at 11 bases. The sequence came from a man in his fifties or sixties with acute or convalescent COVID-19. The specimen was peripheral blood. The DNA of the CDR3 is TGTGCCAGCAGTTTACCAGGGACTAGCGGCAGCAAGGTGACCCAGTACTTC. Translated, it gives CASSLPGTSGSKVTQYF.